Following are 20 T cell receptor beta chains from one sample sequenced in a study of spatial heterogeneity in lung cancer. One entry per CDR3 protein, called by TCRdb with MiXCR from the 5' RACE reads. The data show nearly 80,000 distinct CDR3 sequences, under 8.5% seen once. As for time point: sample taken at primary tumor resection. The sample here was PBMCs, taken at surgery. These receptor sequences come from a male donor with early-stage non-small cell lung cancer.

This clonotype was counted many times. The chain recombines TRBV19 with TRBJ2-2; 7 positions agree with TRBD2. The CDR3 has 13 residues. Germline V gene lookup returns CDR1 LNHDA and CDR2 SQIVND (reference sequence). The J segment lost 5 bases and the V segment lost 6 bases, leaving 3 bases of the junction unmatched. DNA for the CDR3: TGTGCCAGTAGGGCGGGAGAGACCGGGGAGCTGTTTTTT. It encodes CASRAGETGELFF.

V is TRBV12-3 or TRBV12-4 and J is TRBJ1-5; 8 bases fit TRBD1. The V segment lost 3 bases and the J segment 1 base; nucleotides outside the gene matches: 2. The CDR3 totals 15 residues. The chain's CDR3 is CASSLRQGSNQPQHF. The CDR3 nucleotides read TGTGCCAGCAGTTTGCGACAGGGGAGCAATCAGCCCCAGCATTTT.

At least ten counts were recorded for this clonotype. The rearrangement joins TRBV29-1 to TRBJ2-5; 12 bases map to TRBD2. The length of the CDR3 is 13 residues. CDR1 is SQVTM and CDR2 is ANQGSEA in the germline V gene. Trimming removed 6 bases from V and 3 bases from J; junction bases left unmatched: 2. The CDR3: CSVASGGEETQYF. The CDR3 coding sequence is TGCAGCGTCGCTAGCGGGGGGGAAGAGACCCAGTACTTC.

This clonotype was seen a few times. The chain has TRBV7-9 and TRBJ2-7, with a possible D match to TRBD2 (6 bases). Germline V gene lookup returns CDR1 SEHNR and CDR2 FQNEAQ (reference sequence). This CDR3 comprises 14 residues. The V gene lost 5 bases and the J gene lost 3 bases, with 14 bases spanning the gap. CDR3 loop: CASSGPGLYYEQYF. The CDR3 DNA reads TGTGCCAGCAGCGGACCGGGACTGTACTACGAGCAGTACTTC.

The V call is TRBV5-1, the J call TRBJ2-7; D is possibly TRBD2 (5 bases). The V end lost 2 bases, the J end lost 3 bases, and 12 bases lay between the germline ends. The CDR3 sequence is 14 residues long. Germline loops: CDR1 SGHRS, CDR2 YFSETQ. CDR3 sequence reads: CASSFRPGGYEQYF. The CDR3 DNA reads as TGCGCCAGCAGCTTTCGACCAGGAGGCTACGAGCAGTACTTC.

This clonotype was detected many times. The rearrangement joins TRBV20-1 to TRBJ1-5; tentatively, D is TRBD1 (6 bases). CDR1 and CDR2 (germline): DFQATT, SNEGSKA (reference sequence). CDR3 length: 17 amino acids. V lost 1 base, J lost 0 bases, and 16 bases lay in between. The CDR3 region is CSARATGMGYSNQPQHF. CDR3 DNA: TGCAGTGCTAGAGCTACAGGGATGGGATATAGCAATCAGCCCCAGCATTTT.

This clonotype was observed many times. This chain connects TRBV6-2 or TRBV6-3 to TRBJ2-7; the D gene could be TRBD1 or TRBD2 (5 bases each). The V end lost 1 base, the J end lost 2 bases, and 21 bases lay between the germline ends. CDR3 length: 18 amino acids. Looked up from germline, CDR1 is MNHEY and CDR2 is SVGEGT. This chain's CDR3 is CASSYFALEGTDPYEQYF. DNA of the CDR3: TGTGCCAGCAGTTACTTCGCGTTAGAGGGGACCGATCCCTACGAGCAGTACTTC.

This clonotype came up many times. V gene TRBV5-4 combines with J gene TRBJ2-2; D is undetermined. There are 13 residues in the CDR3. V was trimmed by 4 bases and J by 5 bases, leaving 9 bases between them. Germline assignment: CDR1 SGHNT and CDR2 YYREEE (reference sequence). Here the CDR3 DNA reads TGTGCCAGCAGCCTCGACGATACCGGGGAGCTGTTTTTT. Encoded protein: CASSLDDTGELFF.

This clonotype was seen a few times. The chain recombines TRBV20-1 with TRBJ2-7; 9 bases agree with TRBD2. V shed 3 bases, J shed 3 bases, and the junction held 18 bases outside the gene matches. Germline CDR1 is DFQATT and CDR2 is SNEGSKA (reference sequence). This CDR3 contains 18 residues. Here the CDR3 reads CSASPPDRAIAGDYEQYF. The CDR3 DNA reads TGCAGTGCTAGCCCCCCCGACAGGGCCATAGCGGGAGACTACGAGCAGTACTTC.

This clonotype was counted ten times or more. V gene TRBV30 combines with J gene TRBJ2-7, with D tentatively TRBD1 (5 bases). The germline V gene has CDR1 GTSNPN and CDR2 SVGIG (reference sequence). CDR3 length: 13 amino acids. V was clipped by 2 bases and J by 3 bases, with 11 bases between them. CDR3 residues: CAWSYQDSYEQYF. In DNA form, the CDR3 reads TGTGCCTGGAGTTATCAAGACAGCTACGAGCAGTACTTC.

V is TRBV7-2 and J is TRBJ2-7; D remains ambiguous. Trimming cost V 0 bases and J 7 bases, with 10 bases left between them. Germline CDR1 reads SGHTA; CDR2 reads FQGNSA. The CDR3 spans 13 residues. CDR3 sequence (DNA): TGTGCCAGCAGCTTAGCCCCCTTGGTGGAGCAGTACTTC. Translation gives CASSLAPLVEQYF.

This clonotype was observed at least ten times. V usage is TRBV19 and J usage is TRBJ2-5, with 11 bases that match TRBD2. The trim removed 4 bases at V and 2 bases at J, leaving 6 bases unmatched. CDR1 is LNHDA, CDR2 SQIVND, per germline (reference sequence). The length of the CDR3 is 16 residues. CDR3 coding DNA: TGTGCCAGTAGTACCCCGGGACTAGCGGAACAAGAGACCCAGTACTTC. Residues: CASSTPGLAEQETQYF. The variable domain in full, completed from reference TRBV19 and TRBJ2-5, reads DGGITQSPKYLFRKEGQNVTLSCEQNLNHDAMYWYRQDPGQGLRLIYYSQIVNDFQKGDIAEGYSVSREKKESFPLTVTSAQKNPTAFYLCASSTPGLAEQETQYFGPGTRLLVL.

V gene TRBV18 combines with J gene TRBJ1-2; 11 nucleotides agree with TRBD1. This CDR3 has 14 residues. CDR1 and CDR2 from the germline V gene are KGHSH and LQKENI. J gave up 4 bases and V 3 bases, and 1 base lay outside the gene matches. The CDR3 reads CASSPGQGVYGYTF. Written as DNA, the CDR3 is TGTGCCAGCTCACCGGGACAGGGGGTCTATGGCTACACCTTC.

This clonotype was recorded once. This sequence joins TRBV7-9 and TRBJ2-7; either TRBD1 or TRBD2 may fit D (5 bases each). Trimming left V 4 bases short and J 0 bases short, with 10 bases between. The CDR3 spans 14 residues. Germline values: CDR1 SEHNR, CDR2 FQNEAQ (reference sequence). The CDR3 sequence is CASSYGDRSYEQYF. The CDR3, as DNA: TGTGCCAGCAGCTACGGGGACCGCTCCTACGAGCAGTACTTC.

The chain recombines TRBV11-1 with TRBJ1-1; D is uncertain. Germline V gives CDR1 SGHAT, CDR2 FQDESV (reference sequence). The length of the CDR3 is 14 residues. Trimming pared 4 bases from V and 1 base from J, leaving 10 bases between. The CDR3 protein is CASSSRAGNTEAFF. The CDR3 DNA is TGTGCCAGCAGCTCAAGAGCTGGGAACACTGAAGCTTTCTTT.

This clonotype was seen a few times. The chain has TRBV5-4 and TRBJ2-2, with D possibly being TRBD2 (5 bases). There are 14 residues in the CDR3. The germline CDR1 and CDR2 sequences are SGHNT and YYREEE (reference sequence). V was pared by 6 bases and J by 4 bases, with 13 bases between. The CDR3 spells CASTSEVSTGELFF. As DNA, the CDR3 is TGTGCCAGCACCTCGGAGGTGTCCACCGGGGAGCTGTTTTTT. Full variable domain (outside the CDR3, taken from reference TRBV5-4 and TRBJ2-2): ETGVTQSPTHLIKTRGQQVTLRCSSQSGHNTVSWYQQALGQGPQFIFQYYREEENGRGNFPPRFSGLQFPNYSSELNVNALELDDSALYLCASTSEVSTGELFFGEGSRLTVL.

This clonotype has a count of ten or more. V and J are TRBV5-1 and TRBJ1-1; 7 bases are shared with TRBD1. After removal of 4 bases from V and 1 base from J, the junction contained 7 bases not matched to a gene. The CDR3 is 15 residues long. Germline loops: CDR1 SGHRS, CDR2 YFSETQ. The CDR3 bases are TGCGCCAGCAGCATTCAGGGACAGTCGAACACTGAAGCTTTCTTT. Translated: CASSIQGQSNTEAFF.

This clonotype has only a few counts. This sequence joins TRBV20-1 and TRBJ2-7; 10 nucleotides line up with TRBD2. V lost 5 bases and J lost 1; bases outside the gene matches: 5. The V gene's germline CDR1 is DFQATT and CDR2 SNEGSKA (reference sequence). This CDR3 spans 14 amino acids. CDR3 amino acids: CSAPRTSGSYEQYF. The CDR3, as DNA: TGCAGTGCTCCCCGGACTAGCGGATCCTACGAGCAGTACTTC.

This clonotype was counted between two and nine times. The CDR3, as DNA: TGTGCCAGCTCACCACGAGCCGGGGCCACCTACGAGCAGTACTTC. This encodes CASSPRAGATYEQYF. The chain carries TRBV18 and TRBJ2-7; D possibly uses TRBD1 or TRBD2 (5 bases each). V was cut by 1 base and J by 2 bases, with 12 bases left in between. The CDR3 sequence is 15 residues long. From germline, CDR1 is KGHSH and CDR2 LQKENI.

The sample holds many counts of this clonotype. The V and J genes are TRBV4-2 and TRBJ2-2, with 7 bases lining up with TRBD1. Germline V gene sequence: CDR1 LGHNA, CDR2 YNFKEQ. The CDR3 spans 16 residues. V lost 0 bases to trimming and J lost 1 base; unmatched junction nucleotides: 2. The CDR3 region has the DNA TGTGCCAGCAGCCAAGAGGGACAGAGGAACACCGGGGAGCTGTTTTTT. Translation gives CASSQEGQRNTGELFF.